Here is one T cell receptor (beta chain) with its context. Its antigen is unidentified. Primers: 60 Vbeta forward and 13 Jbeta reverse. Profiled with immunoSEQ multiplex PCR; TCRdb holds only in-frame clones, not every one. This table has some 160,000 clones, roughly 80% appearing once. This sample was included in a study of cytomegalovirus exposure and HLA in healthy donors. Whole-study results and caveats: Based on reports, TCR beta sequences accurately predicted HLA-A and HLA-B alleles for most subjects. Among TCR beta chains, those listed as cytomegalovirus-associated numbered approximately 150.

Trimming left V 2 bases short and J 1 base short, with 13 bases between. The germline CDR1 and CDR2 sequences are SGHRS and YFSETQ. This CDR3 region has 16 residues. The J gene is TRBJ2-1, the V gene TRBV5-1, with a tentative D call TRBD1 (5 bases). The receptor was isolated from a male donor in good health and CMV-seropositive. Specimen: PBMCs. The CDR3 sequence is CASSFSPDSSYNEQFF. The CDR3 DNA reads TGCGCCAGCAGCTTTTCTCCCGACAGTTCCTACAATGAGCAGTTCTTC.